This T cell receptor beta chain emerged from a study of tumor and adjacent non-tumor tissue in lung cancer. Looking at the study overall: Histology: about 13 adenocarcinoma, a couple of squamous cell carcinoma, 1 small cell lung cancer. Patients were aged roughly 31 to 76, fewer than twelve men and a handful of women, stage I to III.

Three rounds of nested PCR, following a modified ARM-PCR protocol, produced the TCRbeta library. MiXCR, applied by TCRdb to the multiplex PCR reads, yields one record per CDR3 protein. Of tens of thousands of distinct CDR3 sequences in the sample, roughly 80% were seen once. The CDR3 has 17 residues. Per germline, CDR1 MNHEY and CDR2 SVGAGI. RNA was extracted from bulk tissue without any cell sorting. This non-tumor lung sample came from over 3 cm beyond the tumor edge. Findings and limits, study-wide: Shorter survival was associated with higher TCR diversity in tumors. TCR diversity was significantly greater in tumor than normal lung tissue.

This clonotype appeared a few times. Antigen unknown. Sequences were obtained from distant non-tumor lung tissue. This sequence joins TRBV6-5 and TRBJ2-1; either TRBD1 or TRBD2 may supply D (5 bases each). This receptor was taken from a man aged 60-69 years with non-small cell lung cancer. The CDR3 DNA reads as TGTACTAGTAGTTACTCGTACAGGCCGAGCTCCTACAATGAGCAGTTCTTC. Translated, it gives CTSSYSYRPSSYNEQFF.